This T cell receptor (beta chain) was recovered during a study of blood T cell repertoires in COVID-19. The CDR3 is 18 residues long. V dropped 4 bases and J dropped 0; count of bases not matched to a gene: 8. The germline CDR1 and CDR2 sequences are SNHLY and FYNNEI. Data came from immunoSEQ multiplex PCR; TCRdb stores just in-frame clones and leaves some out. The sample has about 210,000 clones; approximately 86% are singletons. The sequenced sample consisted of PBMCs or T cells enriched from blood (not recorded which). This sequence was found in a woman in her twenties or thirties who had been exposed to COVID-19. This chain uses TRBV2 with TRBJ2-6; 8 positions agree with TRBD2. CDR3 loop: CASSAFSGVPSGANVLTF. CDR3 coding DNA: TGTGCCAGCAGTGCTTTTAGCGGGGTTCCCTCTGGGGCCAACGTCCTGACTTTC.